This note documents a single T cell receptor beta chain sequence. The antigen remains undetermined. This sample is drawn from a study of regulatory T cells in long-lasting Graves disease. Time point denoted: newly diagnosed GD, antithyroid drugs for less than 3 months. From PBMCs, RNA was extracted and then used to make the TCR library. For TCR beta, libraries came from iRepertoire HTBI primers and Arm-PCR of CDR3 regions. From the multiplex PCR reads, TCRdb called clonotypes with MiXCR, one entry per CDR3 protein. The sample includes 550,000 to 600,000 distinct CDR3 sequences, approximately 16% of them seen just once. General study points: Reduced TCR diversity was observed in persistent Graves' patients versus newly diagnosed patients.

V lost 2 bases and J lost 4; bases outside the gene matches: 3. The CDR3 is 14 amino acids. Per the germline V gene, CDR1 is MNHEY and CDR2 is SVGAGI. These sequences were also reported in another study, on T cells in Graves' hyperthyroidism and ophthalmopathy.

The sequencing used peripheral blood mononuclear cells (PBMCs), collected at new diagnosis, from a patient treated with antithyroid drugs. The source is a man aged 18 to 30 with Graves disease. The chain combines TRBV6-5 with TRBJ2-3; TRBD2 agrees at 7 bases. The CDR3 coding sequence is TGTGCCAGCAGTTACGACAGCGGGGCAGATACGCAGTATTTT. Amino acids: CASSYDSGADTQYF.